This TCR beta chain emerged from a study of T cell responses to AZD1222 COVID-19 vaccine. As concerns this clone: Its cognate antigen is unknown.

This CDR3 region has 13 residues. V lost 5 bases and J lost 9, with 14 bases in between. CDR1 and CDR2 (germline): SGHNT, YENEEA. Method: immunoSEQ multiplex PCR; TCRdb's copy keeps in-frame clones and lacks some. The table lists 120,000 to 150,000 clones, 85% to 95% of them singletons. Study-wide findings and caveats: Donors skewed white British and female; clonal diversity was possibly underestimated. CD4 TCRs linked to vaccination spanned spike, dominating at 160-218 and 743-854. In the spike-specific TCR repertoire, nearly half reportedly target unmutated variant regions. Repertoires in all cases were sampled only once the peak T cell response had passed.

The TCR sequence derives from an adult in good health. The sample consisted of peripheral blood, taken on day 0 of MenACWY control vaccination. This chain joins TRBV11-3 and TRBJ2-1; tentative D call: TRBD1 (5 bases). The CDR3 bases are TGTGCCAGCAGCGCTCACCAGGGCGGTGAGCAGTTCTTC. Translating it yields CASSAHQGGEQFF.